The T cell receptor (beta chain) described here comes from a study of blood T cell repertoires in COVID-19. Overall study: PBMCs, B-cell-depleted T cells, or T cells were the source of the cDNA or gDNA that made up the material.

The data were produced by immunoSEQ multiplex PCR, yet TCRdb's version contains in-frame clones alone and is incomplete. The repertoire includes roughly 260,000 clones, approximately 88% of them detected once, and approximately 2.8% sits in the top ten. Sequencing was performed on PBMCs or T cells enriched from blood (not recorded which). The source is a woman younger than 45 with acute COVID-19.

The CDR3 DNA follows: TGTGCCAGCAGCTTAGCGGCGGGGGGACGAGGAACTGAAGCTTTCTTT. It codes for CASSLAAGGRGTEAFF. V gene TRBV7-6 combines with J gene TRBJ1-1; D may be TRBD1 (5 bases). The CDR3 length is 16 residues. V shed 0 bases and J shed 5 bases, with 16 bases lying between them. In germline, CDR1 is SGHVS, CDR2 FNYEAQ.